This T cell receptor beta chain came from a study of radiotherapy plus CTLA-4 blockade in lung cancer. TCRdb's copy holds only in-frame clones and misses some; the assay was immunoSEQ multiplex PCR. This table holds roughly 60,000 clones, approximately 76% found once. Germline V gene sequence: CDR1 MNHNS, CDR2 SASEGT. Trimming took 4 bases from V and 1 from J, leaving 11 bases between them. CDR3 length: 14 residues. This sequence was found in a human donor with non-small cell lung cancer who had a complete response to radiotherapy plus ipilimumab. This rearrangement joins TRBV6-1 to TRBJ2-7, with D perhaps matching TRBD1 (6 bases). This material consisted of peripheral blood, taken from a patient treated with radiotherapy plus ipilimumab. The CDR3, as DNA: TGTGCCAGCAGTGCCCCCAGGGGTTCCTACGAGCAGTACTTC. It is translated as CASSAPRGSYEQYF.